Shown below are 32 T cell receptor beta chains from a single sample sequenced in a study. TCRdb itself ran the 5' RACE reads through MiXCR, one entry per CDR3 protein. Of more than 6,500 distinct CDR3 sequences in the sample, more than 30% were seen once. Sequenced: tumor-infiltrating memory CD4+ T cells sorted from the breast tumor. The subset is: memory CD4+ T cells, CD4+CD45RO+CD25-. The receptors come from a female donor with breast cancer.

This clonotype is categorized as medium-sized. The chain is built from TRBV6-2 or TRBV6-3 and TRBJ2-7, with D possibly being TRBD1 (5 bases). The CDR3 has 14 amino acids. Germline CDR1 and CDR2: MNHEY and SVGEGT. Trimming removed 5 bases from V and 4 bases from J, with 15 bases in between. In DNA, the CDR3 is TGTGCCAGCAGTCCAGGGAAGGGCCGATACGAGCAGTACTTC. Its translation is CASSPGKGRYEQYF.

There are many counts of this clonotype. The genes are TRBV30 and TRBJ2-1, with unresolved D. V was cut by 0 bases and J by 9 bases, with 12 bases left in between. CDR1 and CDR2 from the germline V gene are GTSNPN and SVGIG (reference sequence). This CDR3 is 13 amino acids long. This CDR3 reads CAWSVQRLSEQFF. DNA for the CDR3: TGTGCCTGGAGTGTACAAAGGTTGTCTGAGCAGTTCTTC.

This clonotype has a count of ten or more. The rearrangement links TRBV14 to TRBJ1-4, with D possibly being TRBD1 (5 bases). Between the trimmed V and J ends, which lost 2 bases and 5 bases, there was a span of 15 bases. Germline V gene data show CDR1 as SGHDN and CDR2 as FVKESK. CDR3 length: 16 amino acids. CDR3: CASSQLGLPPNEKLFF. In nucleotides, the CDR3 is TGTGCCAGCAGCCAACTGGGGCTGCCTCCAAATGAAAAACTGTTTTTT.

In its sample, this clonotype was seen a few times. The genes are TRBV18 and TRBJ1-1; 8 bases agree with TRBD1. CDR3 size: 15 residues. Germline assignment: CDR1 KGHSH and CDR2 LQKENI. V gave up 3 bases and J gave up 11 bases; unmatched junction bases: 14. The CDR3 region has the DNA TGTGCCAGCTCACCCGCCGGGACAGGAAAGGTGCGGGCTTTCTTT. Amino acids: CASSPAGTGKVRAFF.

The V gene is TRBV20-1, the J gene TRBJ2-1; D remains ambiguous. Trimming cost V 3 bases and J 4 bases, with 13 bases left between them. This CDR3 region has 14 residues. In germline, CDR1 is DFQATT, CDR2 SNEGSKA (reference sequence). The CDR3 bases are TGCAGTGCTAGTCGGCTGATTGATTACAATGAGCAGTTCTTC. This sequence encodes CSASRLIDYNEQFF.

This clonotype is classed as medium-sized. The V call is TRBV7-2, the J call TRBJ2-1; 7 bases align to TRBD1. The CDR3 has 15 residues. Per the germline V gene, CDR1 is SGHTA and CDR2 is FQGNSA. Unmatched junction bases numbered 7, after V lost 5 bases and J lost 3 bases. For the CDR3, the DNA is TGTGCCAGCAGCCTGGGACAGAGGTACTACAATGAGCAGTTCTTC. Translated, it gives CASSLGQRYYNEQFF.

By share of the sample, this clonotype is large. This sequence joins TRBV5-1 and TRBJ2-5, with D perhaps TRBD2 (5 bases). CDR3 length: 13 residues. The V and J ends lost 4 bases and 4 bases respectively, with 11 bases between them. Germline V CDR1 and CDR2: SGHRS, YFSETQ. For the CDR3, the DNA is TGCGCCAGCAGCCCTGAGGCGGGAGAGACCCAGTACTTC. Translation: CASSPEAGETQYF.

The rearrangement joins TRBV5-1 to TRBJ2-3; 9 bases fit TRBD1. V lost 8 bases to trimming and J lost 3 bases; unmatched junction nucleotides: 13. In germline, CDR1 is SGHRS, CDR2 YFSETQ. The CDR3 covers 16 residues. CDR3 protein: CASSARTGVLTDTQYF. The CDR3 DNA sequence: TGCGCCAGTAGCGCCAGGACAGGGGTTCTTACAGATACGCAGTATTTT.

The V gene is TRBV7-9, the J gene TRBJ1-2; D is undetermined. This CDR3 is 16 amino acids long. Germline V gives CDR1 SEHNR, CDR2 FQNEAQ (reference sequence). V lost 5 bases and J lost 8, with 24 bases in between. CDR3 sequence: CASSPVGVGRNYGYTF. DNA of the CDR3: TGTGCCAGCAGCCCCGTCGGTGTAGGGCGCAATTACGGCTACACCTTC.

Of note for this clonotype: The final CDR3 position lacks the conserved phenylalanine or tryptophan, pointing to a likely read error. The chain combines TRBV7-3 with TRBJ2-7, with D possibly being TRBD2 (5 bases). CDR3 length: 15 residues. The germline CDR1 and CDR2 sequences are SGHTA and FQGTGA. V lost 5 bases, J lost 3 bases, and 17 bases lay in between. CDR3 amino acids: CASSPVAVAYYEQYS. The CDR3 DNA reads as TGTGCCAGCAGCCCTGTGGCGGTAGCGTACTACGAGCAGTACTCC.

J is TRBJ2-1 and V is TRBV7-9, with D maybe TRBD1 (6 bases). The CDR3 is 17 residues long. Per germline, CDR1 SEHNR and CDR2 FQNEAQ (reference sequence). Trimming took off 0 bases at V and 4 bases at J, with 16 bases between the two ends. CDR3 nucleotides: TGTGCCAGCAGCTTAGCGCTTGGCAGGGGAACTTACAATGAGCAGTTCTTC. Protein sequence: CASSLALGRGTYNEQFF.

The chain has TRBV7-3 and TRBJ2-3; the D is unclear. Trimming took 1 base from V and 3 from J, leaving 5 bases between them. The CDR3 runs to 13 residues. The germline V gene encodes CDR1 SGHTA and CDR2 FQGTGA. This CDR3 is CASSLIWTDTQYF. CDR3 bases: TGTGCCAGCAGCTTAATTTGGACAGATACGCAGTATTTT.

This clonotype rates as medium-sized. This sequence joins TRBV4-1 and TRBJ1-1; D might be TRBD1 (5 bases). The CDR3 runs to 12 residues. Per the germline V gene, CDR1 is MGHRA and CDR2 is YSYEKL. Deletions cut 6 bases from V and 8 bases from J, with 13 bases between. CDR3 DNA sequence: TGCGCCAGCAGTGGGGGAGATTACGAAGCTTTCTTT. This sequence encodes CASSGGDYEAFF.

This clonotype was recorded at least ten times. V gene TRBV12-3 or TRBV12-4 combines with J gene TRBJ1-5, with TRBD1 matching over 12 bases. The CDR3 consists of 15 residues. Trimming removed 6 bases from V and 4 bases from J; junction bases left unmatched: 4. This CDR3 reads CASSLGQGANQPQHF. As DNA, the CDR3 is TGTGCCAGCAGCCTGGGACAGGGGGCTAATCAGCCCCAGCATTTT.

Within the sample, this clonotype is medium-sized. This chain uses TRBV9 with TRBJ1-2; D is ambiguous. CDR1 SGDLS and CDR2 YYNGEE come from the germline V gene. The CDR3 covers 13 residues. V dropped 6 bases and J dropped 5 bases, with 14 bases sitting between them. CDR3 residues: CASTGRTIYGYTF. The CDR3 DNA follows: TGTGCCAGCACCGGACGGACGATATATGGCTACACCTTC.

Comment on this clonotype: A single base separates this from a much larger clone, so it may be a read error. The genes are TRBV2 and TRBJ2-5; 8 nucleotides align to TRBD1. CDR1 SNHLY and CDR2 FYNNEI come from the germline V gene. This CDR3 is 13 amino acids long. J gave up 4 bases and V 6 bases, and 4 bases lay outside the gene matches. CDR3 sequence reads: CASSVDRGETQYF. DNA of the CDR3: TGTGCCAGCAGCGTAGACAGGGGAGAGACCCAGTACTTC.

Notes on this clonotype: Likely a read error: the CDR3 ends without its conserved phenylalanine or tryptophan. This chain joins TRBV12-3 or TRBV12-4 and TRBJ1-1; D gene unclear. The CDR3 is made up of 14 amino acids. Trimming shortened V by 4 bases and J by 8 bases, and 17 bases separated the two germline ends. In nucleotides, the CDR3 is TGTGCCAGCAGTTCCGGGTACCTAGGCACAGAAGCTTTCTAT. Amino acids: CASSSGYLGTEAFY.

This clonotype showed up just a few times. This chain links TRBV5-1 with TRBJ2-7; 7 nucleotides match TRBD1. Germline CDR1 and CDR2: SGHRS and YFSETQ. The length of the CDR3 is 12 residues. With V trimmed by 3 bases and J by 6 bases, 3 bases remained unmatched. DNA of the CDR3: TGCGCCAGCAGCTCACAGGGGTCCGAGCAGTACTTC. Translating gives CASSSQGSEQYF.

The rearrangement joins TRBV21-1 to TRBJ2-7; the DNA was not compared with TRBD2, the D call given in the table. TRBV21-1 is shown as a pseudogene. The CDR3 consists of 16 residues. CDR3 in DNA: TGTGTCAGCAGCAAAACGGGCTCTCCGAGCTCCTACGAGCAGTACTTC. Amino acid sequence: CVSSKTGSPSSYEQYF.

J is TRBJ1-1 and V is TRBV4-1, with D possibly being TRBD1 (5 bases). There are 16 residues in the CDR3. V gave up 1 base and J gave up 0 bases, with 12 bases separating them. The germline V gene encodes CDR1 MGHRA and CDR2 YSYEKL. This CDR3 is CASSQGLRQLNTEAFF. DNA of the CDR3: TGCGCCAGCAGCCAAGGTCTTAGACAGCTGAACACTGAAGCTTTCTTT.

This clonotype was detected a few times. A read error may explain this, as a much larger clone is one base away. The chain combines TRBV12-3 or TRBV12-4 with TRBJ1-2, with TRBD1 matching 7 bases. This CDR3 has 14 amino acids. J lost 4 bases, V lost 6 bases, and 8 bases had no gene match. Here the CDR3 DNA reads TGTGCCAGCAGCTCCGGGGCAGGGGGCTATGGCTACACCTTC. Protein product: CASSSGAGGYGYTF.

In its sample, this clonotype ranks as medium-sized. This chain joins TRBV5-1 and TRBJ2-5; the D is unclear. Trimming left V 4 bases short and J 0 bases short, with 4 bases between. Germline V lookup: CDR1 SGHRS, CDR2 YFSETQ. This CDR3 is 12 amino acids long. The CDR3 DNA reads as TGCGCCAGCAGCCTCGACCAAGAGACCCAGTACTTC. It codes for CASSLDQETQYF.

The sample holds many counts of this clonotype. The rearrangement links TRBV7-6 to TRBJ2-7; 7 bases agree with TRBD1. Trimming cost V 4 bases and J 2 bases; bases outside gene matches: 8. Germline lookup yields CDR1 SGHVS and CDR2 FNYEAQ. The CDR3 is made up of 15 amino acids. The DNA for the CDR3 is TGTGCCAGCAGCTATGGGACAGACAACCCCTACGAGCAGTACTTC. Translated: CASSYGTDNPYEQYF. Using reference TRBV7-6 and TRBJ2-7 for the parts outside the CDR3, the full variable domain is GAGVSQSPRYKVTKRGQDVALRCDPISGHVSLYWYRQALGQGPEFLTYFNYEAQQDKSGLPNDRFSAERPEGSISTLTIQRTEQRDSAMYRCASSYGTDNPYEQYFGPGTRLTVT.

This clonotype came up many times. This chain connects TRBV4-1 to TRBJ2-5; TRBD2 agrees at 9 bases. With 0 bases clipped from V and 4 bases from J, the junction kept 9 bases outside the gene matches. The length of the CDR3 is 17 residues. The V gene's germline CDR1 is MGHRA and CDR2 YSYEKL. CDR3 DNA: TGCGCCAGCAGCCAAGATAGAGGCGGGGGGGCGCGAGAGACCCAGTACTTC. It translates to CASSQDRGGGARETQYF.

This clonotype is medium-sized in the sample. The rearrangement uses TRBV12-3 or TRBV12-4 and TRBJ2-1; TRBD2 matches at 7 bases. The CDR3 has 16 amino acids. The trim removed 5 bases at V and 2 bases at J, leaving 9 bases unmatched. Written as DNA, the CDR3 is TGTGCCAGCAGTCGACCTAGCGGTAATGCCTACAATGAGCAGTTCTTC. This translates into CASSRPSGNAYNEQFF.

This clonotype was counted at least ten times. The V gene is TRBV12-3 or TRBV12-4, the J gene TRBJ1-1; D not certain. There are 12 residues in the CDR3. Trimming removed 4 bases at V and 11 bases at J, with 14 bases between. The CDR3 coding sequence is TGTGCCAGCAGTTCTCGATCCAGCCGGGCTTTCTTT. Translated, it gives CASSSRSSRAFF.

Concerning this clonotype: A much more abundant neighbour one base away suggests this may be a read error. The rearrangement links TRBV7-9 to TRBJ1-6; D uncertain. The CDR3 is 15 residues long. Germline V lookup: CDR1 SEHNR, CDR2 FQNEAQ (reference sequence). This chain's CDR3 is CARSLAGGRSSPLHF. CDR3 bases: TGTGCCAGAAGCTTAGCGGGAGGGCGAAGTTCACCCCTCCACTTT.

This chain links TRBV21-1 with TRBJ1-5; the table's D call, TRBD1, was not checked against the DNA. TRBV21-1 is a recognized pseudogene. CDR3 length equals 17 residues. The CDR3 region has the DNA TGTGCCAGCAGCGATGTGACTCTTTTAGGACTGGGGCAGCCCCAGCATTTT. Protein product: CASSDVTLLGLGQPQHF.

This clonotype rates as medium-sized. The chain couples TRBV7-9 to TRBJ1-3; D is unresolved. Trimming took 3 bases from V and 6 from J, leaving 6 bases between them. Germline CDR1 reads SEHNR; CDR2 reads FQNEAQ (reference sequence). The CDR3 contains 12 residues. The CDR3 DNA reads TGTGCCAGCAGCTTTGGGGAAAACACCATATATTTT. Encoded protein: CASSFGENTIYF.

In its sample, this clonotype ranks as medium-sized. The CDR3 coding sequence is TGTGCCAGCAGCTCATCAGGGGGGAACTATGGCTACACCTTC. Its protein product is CASSSSGGNYGYTF. This rearrangement joins TRBV7-2 to TRBJ1-2; 7 bases map to TRBD1. Germline assignment: CDR1 SGHTA and CDR2 FQGNSA. This CDR3 is 14 amino acids long. The junction had 4 bases not matched to a gene; V was cut back by 4 bases and J by 2 bases.

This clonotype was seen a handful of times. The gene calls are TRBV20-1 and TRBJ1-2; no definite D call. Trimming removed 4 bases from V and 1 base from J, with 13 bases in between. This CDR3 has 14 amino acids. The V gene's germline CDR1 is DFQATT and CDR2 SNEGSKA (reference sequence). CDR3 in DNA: TGCAGTGCTACCCCCGGAGGATTTAACTATGGCTACACCTTC. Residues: CSATPGGFNYGYTF.

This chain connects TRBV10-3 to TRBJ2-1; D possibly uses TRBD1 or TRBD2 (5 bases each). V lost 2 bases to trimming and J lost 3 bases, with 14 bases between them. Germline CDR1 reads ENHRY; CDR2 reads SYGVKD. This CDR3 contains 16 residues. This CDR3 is CAISEGEGQRYNEQFF. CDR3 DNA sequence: TGTGCCATCAGTGAGGGTGAGGGGCAGCGCTACAATGAGCAGTTCTTC.